This T cell receptor beta chain is drawn from a study of PD-1 blockade in classical Hodgkin lymphoma (dated by TCRdb to 2018 to 2021). Looking at the study overall: Nivolumab dosing was 3 mg/kg intravenously every 2 weeks, continuing until either disease progression or unacceptable toxicity. The study used TCR beta sequencing and CyTOF to define a peripheral blood immune signature of response to PD-1 blockade in classical Hodgkin lymphoma.

Genomic DNA was extracted with the Qiagen DNeasy kit from unsorted PBMCs and from negatively selected CD4+ and CD8+ fractions. Using primers that anneal to V and J segments, immunoSEQ multiplex PCR amplified the TCR beta CDR3 regions. A synthetic immune receptor repertoire was used to minimize amplification bias, and any remaining bias was removed computationally after sequencing. Regarding the original processing steps: Custom Python scripts were used to quantify repertoire diversity as the Shannon entropy index. The unsorted, CD4+ and CD8+ repertoires were each analyzed separately, with the exception of combined analyses, where CD4+ and CD8+ sequences were merged in silico. A clone counted as expanded when the clone's frequency after treatment rose at least 2-fold relative to C1D1, and clones undetected at baseline were given a pseudocount of 0.5. Singleton clones were defined as clones with 0 or 1 copy at C1D1, and non-singleton clones were defined as clones with 2 or more copies. Clones expanded in unsorted samples were assigned a CD4+, CD8+ or unknown annotation through matching of protein sequences in sorted samples from the same patient. Wilcoxon tests were applied to paired samples to test diversity changes from C1D1 to C4D1. TCRdb provides this immuneACCESS table in a form limited to in-frame rearrangements. Some clones are lacking; in checked studies, under half of them reflect an unresolved V gene, and why the rest are absent is not known. The V and J calls and the clone size are those of that table, but D and trimming were determined from the DNA. The sample table contains 24,000 or so clones; only one count was recorded for approximately 69% of them. The ten biggest clones cover about 3.6% of the sample.

From its cysteine to its phenylalanine, the CDR3 spans 13 amino acids. The only DNA kept is the CDR3, 39 bases in frame from the first base. In the germline V gene, CDR1 corresponds to LGHNA and CDR2 to YSLEER. The study at large found these results: Baseline diversity similar to that of newly diagnosed patients was observed in trial patients achieving complete response, whereas significantly lower diversity was observed in partial responders and progressors. The study was restricted to a single clinical trial cohort, and the causes of repertoire differences, possibly disease activity or prior therapy, were left undefined. Baseline TCR diversity was reported as lower in newly diagnosed patients than in healthy donors, and lower still in relapsed/refractory patients. Lower diversity was seen in patients whose nivolumab began less than 1 year after ASCT, and these patients were left out of later analyses so that immune reconstitution would not confound the results. By C4D1, a significant rise was seen in CD4+ TCR diversity but not in CD8+ TCR diversity (p=0.0027 vs p=0.16), and the rise was most apparent among complete responders (p=0.02).

This clone has more than one count but fewer than ten. The antigen this receptor binds is unknown. Sequence at one end of the junction differs from germline and may be a read error. Interpreted using the paper, the time point label stands for: cycle 1 day 1 (C1D1), immediately before nivolumab initiation. Relapse after autologous stem cell transplantation had occurred in all trial patients, and cohorts A, B and C were distinguished by prior brentuximab vedotin exposure. The trial cohort was composed of some 57 patients with relapsed/refractory classical Hodgkin lymphoma, for whom complete response, partial response or progressive disease was recorded as best overall response. Single-agent nivolumab was administered to trial patients in the multi-cohort phase II CheckMate 205 trial. An independent review committee assessed best overall response by applying the 2007 International Working Group response criteria. Trial PBMCs were obtained immediately prior to nivolumab initiation (C1D1) and on therapy at cycle 2 day 1 and cycle 4 day 1. Peripheral blood was collected in 8 mL Vacutainer Cell Preparation Tubes, from which PBMCs were isolated by centrifugation and then cryopreserved.

The sample in question was peripheral blood mononuclear cells (PBMCs), obtained at baseline. This receptor chain uses TRBV4-3 and TRBJ1-6; tentative D gene TRBD1, with 5 bases matching. The origin of this receptor is a human donor with classical Hodgkin lymphoma. The DNA sequence reads TGCGCCAGCAGCCAAGAGATCTACGCGGGACTTTACTTT. It codes for CASSQEIYAGLYF.